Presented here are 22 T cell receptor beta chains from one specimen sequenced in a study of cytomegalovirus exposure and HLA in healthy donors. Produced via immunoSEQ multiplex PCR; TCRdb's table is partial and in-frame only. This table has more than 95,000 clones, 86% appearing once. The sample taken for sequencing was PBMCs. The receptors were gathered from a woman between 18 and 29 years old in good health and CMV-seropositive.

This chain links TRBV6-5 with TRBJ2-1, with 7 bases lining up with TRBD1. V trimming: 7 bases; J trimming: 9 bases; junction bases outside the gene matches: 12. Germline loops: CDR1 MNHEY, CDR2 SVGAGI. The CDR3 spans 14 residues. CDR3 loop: CASKLMQQGIEQFF. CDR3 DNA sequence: TGTGCCAGCAAATTAATGCAACAGGGGATTGAGCAGTTCTTC.

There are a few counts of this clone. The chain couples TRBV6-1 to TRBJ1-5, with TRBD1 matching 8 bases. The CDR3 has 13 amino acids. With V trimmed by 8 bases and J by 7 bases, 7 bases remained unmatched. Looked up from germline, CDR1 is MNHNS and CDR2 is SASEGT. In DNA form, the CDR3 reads TGTGCCAGCGGGGTGGACAGGGTACAGCCCCAGCATTTT. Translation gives CASGVDRVQPQHF.

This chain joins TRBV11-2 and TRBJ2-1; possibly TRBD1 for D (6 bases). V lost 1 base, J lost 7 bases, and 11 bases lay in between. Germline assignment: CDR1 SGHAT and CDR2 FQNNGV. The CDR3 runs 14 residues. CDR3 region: CASSLGGQGNEQFF. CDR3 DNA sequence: TGTGCCAGCAGCTTAGGGGGGCAAGGGAATGAGCAGTTCTTC.

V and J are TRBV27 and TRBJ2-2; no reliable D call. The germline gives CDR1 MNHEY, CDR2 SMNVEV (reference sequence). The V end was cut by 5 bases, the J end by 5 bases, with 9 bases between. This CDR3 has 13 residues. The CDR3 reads CASSRVSTGELFF. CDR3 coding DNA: TGTGCCAGCAGTCGGGTATCGACCGGGGAGCTGTTTTTT.

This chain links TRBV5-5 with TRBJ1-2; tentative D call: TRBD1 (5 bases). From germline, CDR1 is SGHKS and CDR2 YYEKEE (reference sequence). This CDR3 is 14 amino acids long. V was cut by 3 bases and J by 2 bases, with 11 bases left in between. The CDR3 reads CASSSLRQNYGYTF. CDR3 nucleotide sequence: TGTGCCAGCAGCTCCCTCCGACAGAACTATGGCTACACCTTC.

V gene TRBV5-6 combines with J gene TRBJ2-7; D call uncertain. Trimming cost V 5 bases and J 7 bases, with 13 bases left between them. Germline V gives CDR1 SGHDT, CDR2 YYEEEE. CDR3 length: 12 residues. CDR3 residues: CASSLSLEEQYF. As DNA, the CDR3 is TGTGCCAGCAGTTTATCCTTGGAGGAGCAGTACTTC.

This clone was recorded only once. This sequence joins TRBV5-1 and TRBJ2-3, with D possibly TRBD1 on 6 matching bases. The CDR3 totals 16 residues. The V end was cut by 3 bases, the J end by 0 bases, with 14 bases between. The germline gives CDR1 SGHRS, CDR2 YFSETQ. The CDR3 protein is CASSSQGTSSTDTQYF. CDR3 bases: TGCGCCAGCAGCTCCCAGGGGACATCTAGCACAGATACGCAGTATTTT.

CDR3 nucleotides: TGTGCCAGCAGCAAGACTAGCGGGAGGGACAATGAGCAGTTCTTC. Protein product: CASSKTSGRDNEQFF. This sequence joins TRBV21-1 and TRBJ2-1; TRBD2, the D gene given by the table, was not confirmed from the DNA. TRBV21-1 is recorded as a pseudogene. This CDR3 has 15 residues.

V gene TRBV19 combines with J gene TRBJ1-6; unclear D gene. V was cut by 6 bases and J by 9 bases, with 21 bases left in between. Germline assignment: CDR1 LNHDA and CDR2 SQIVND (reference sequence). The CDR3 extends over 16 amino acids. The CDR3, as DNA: TGTGCCAGTAGCCAGCTTGGGTCCGGCCGGGGTTCACCCCTCCACTTT. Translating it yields CASSQLGSGRGSPLHF.

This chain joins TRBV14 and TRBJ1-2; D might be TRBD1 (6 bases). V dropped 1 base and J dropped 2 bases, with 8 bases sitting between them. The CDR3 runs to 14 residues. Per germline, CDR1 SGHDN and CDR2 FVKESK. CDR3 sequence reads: CASSQATGNYGYTF. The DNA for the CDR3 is TGTGCCAGCAGCCAAGCCACAGGGAACTATGGCTACACCTTC. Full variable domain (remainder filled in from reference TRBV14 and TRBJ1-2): EAGVTQFPSHSVIEKGQTVTLRCDPISGHDNLYWYRRVMGKEIKFLLHFVKESKQDESGMPNNRFLAERTGGTYSTLKVQPAELEDSGVYFCASSQATGNYGYTFGSGTRLTVV.

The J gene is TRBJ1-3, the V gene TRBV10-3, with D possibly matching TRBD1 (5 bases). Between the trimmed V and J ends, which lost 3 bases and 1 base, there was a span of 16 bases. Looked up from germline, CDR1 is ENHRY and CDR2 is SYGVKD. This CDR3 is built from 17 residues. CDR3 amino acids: CAISDGRVFSSGNTIYF. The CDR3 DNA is TGTGCCATCAGTGACGGCAGGGTTTTTAGTTCTGGAAACACCATATATTTT.

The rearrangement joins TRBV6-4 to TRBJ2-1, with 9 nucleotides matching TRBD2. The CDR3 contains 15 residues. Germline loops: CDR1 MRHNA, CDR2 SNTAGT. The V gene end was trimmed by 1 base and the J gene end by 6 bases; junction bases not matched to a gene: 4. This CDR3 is CASSDLAGEGNEQFF. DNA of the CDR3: TGTGCCAGCAGTGACTTAGCGGGAGAAGGCAATGAGCAGTTCTTC.

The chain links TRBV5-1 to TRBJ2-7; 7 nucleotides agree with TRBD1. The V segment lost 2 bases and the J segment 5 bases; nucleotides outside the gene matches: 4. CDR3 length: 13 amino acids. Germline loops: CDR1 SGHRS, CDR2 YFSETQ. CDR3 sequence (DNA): TGCGCCAGCAGCTTCCAGGGGGACAACGAGCAGTACTTC. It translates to CASSFQGDNEQYF.

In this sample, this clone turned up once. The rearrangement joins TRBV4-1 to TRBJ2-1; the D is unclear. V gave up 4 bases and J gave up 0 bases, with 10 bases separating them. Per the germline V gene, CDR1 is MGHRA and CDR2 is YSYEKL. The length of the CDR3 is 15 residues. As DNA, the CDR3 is TGCGCCAGCAGCCCGTCCCTTAACTCCTACAATGAGCAGTTCTTC. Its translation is CASSPSLNSYNEQFF.

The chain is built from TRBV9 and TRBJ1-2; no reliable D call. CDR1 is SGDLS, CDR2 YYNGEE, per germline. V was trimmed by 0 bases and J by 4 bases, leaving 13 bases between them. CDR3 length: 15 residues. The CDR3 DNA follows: TGTGCCAGCAGCGTAGGGGCGCGGGTCGCCTATGGCTACACCTTC. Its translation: CASSVGARVAYGYTF. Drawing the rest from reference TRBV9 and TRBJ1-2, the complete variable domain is DSGVTQTPKHLITATGQRVTLRCSPRSGDLSVYWYQQSLDQGLQFLIQYYNGEERAKGNILERFSAQQFPDLHSELNLSSLELGDSALYFCASSVGARVAYGYTFGSGTRLTVV.

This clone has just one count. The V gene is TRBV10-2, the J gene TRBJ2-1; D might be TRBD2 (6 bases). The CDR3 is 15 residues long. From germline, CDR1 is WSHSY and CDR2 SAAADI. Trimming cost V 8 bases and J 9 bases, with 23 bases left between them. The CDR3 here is CASGPQEGLRGEQFF. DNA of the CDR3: TGCGCCAGCGGCCCTCAGGAGGGGCTTAGGGGTGAGCAGTTCTTC.

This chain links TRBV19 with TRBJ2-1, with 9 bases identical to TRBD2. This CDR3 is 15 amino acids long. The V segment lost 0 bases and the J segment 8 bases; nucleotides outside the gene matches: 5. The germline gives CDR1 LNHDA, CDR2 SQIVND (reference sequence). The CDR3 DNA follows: TGTGCCAGTAGTATAGAGGGTAGCGGGAGTTATGAGCAGTTCTTC. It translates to CASSIEGSGSYEQFF.

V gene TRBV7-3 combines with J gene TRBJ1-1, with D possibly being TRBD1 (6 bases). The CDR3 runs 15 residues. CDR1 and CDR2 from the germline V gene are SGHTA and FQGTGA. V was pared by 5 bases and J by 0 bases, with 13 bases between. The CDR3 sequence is CASSPRTVMNTEAFF. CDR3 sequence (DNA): TGTGCCAGCAGCCCGCGGACAGTTATGAACACTGAAGCTTTCTTT.

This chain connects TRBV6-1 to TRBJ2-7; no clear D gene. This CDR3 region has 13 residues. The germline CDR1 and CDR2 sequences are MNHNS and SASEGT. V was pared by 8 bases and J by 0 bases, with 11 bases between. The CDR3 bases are TGTGCCAGCGCCATGGCACGCTCCTACGAGCAGTACTTC. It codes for CASAMARSYEQYF.

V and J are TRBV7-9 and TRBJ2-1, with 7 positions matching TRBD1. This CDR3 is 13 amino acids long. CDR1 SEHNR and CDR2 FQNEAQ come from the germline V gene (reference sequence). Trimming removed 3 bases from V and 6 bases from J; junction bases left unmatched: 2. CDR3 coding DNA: TGTGCCAGCAGCTTTACAGGGGTCAATGAGCAGTTCTTC. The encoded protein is CASSFTGVNEQFF.

The CDR3 spells CAIKAGGPQLQETQYF. CDR3 nucleotides: TGTGCCATCAAGGCGGGAGGTCCTCAGCTCCAAGAGACCCAGTACTTC. The V gene is TRBV10-3, the J gene TRBJ2-5, with 8 bases identical to TRBD2. The CDR3 spans 16 residues. CDR1 is ENHRY, CDR2 SYGVKD, per germline. After removal of 7 bases from V and 1 base from J, the junction contained 11 bases not matched to a gene.

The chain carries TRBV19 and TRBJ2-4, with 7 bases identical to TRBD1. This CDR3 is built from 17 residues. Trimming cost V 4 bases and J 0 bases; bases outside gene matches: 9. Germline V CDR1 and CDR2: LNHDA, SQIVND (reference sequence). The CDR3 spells CASSRDSWGLAKNIQYF. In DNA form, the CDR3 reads TGTGCCAGTAGTAGGGACAGTTGGGGCCTAGCCAAAAACATTCAGTACTTC.